This TCR beta chain was profiled in a study of cytomegalovirus exposure and HLA in healthy donors. The PCR made use of 60 Vbeta and 13 Jbeta primers. TCRdb keeps only in-frame clones here, not all; method: immunoSEQ multiplex PCR. The sample contains 100,000 to 150,000 clones, 80% to 85% of which appear only once. CDR3 length equals 17 residues. Trimming took 6 bases from V and 5 from J; bases not matched to a gene: 14. In germline, CDR1 is SGHRS, CDR2 YFSETQ. The sequence came from a man aged 18 to 35 in good health and CMV-seronegative. Specimen: PBMCs. This sequence joins TRBV5-1 and TRBJ2-2; 9 bases are a match to TRBD1. This chain's CDR3 is CASNFLWGQGSTGELFF. CDR3 coding DNA: TGCGCCAGCAACTTCCTCTGGGGACAGGGAAGTACCGGGGAGCTGTTTTTT. Using reference TRBV5-1 and TRBJ2-2 for the parts outside the CDR3, the full variable domain is KAGVTQTPRYLIKTRGQQVTLSCSPISGHRSVSWYQQTPGQGLQFLFEYFSETQRNKGNFPGRFSGRQFSNSRSEMNVSTLELGDSALYLCASNFLWGQGSTGELFFGEGSRLTVL.